This T cell receptor beta chain was observed in a study of CD8+CD57+ T cells in acquired aplastic anemia. Whole-study context: Sorted CD4+ and CD8+ cells yielded DNA averaging approximately 3.4 ug.

Both TCR beta VDJ combination and CDR3 sequence profiling were carried out. Genomic DNA was the template for this profiling. TCRdb re-derived calls from the reads in MiXCR, one entry per CDR3 protein. The top ten hold approximately 42% of the sample, which has 260,000 or so distinct CDR3 sequences, roughly 82% seen once. CDR3 size: 14 residues. Looked up from germline, CDR1 is SGHVS and CDR2 is FQNEAQ. CD8+CD57+ cell expansion had been shown by flow cytometry in patients chosen for sequencing. Every patient was diagnosed with severe acquired aplastic anemia. The study sampled blood from patients who had received no therapy. Of note for this clonotype: The junction departs from the called germline gene at one end, perhaps through a read error.

The origin of this receptor is a human donor with aplastic anemia. The genes are TRBV7-8 and TRBJ2-3; no firm D call. The specimen sequenced was sorted CD4+, CD8+, or CD8+CD57+ T cells (not recorded which) from PBMCs. CDR3 in DNA: TGTGCCAGCAGCTTTGATCGAGGTCCGAAAACGCAGTCTTTT. Encoded protein: CASSFDRGPKTQSF.